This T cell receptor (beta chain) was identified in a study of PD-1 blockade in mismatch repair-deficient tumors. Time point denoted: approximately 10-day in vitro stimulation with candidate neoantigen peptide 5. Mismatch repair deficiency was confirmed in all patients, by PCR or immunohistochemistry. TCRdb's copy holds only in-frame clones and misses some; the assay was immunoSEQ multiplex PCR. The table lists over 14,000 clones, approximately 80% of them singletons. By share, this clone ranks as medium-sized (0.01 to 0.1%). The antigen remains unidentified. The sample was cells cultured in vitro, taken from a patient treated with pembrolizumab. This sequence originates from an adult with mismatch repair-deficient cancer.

CDR3 residues: CASSPLGGEQYF. As DNA, the CDR3 is TGTGCCAGCAGCCCCCTGGGTGGGGAGCAGTACTTC. V is TRBV5-8 and J is TRBJ2-7, with D uncertain. CDR1 is SGHTS and CDR2 is YDEGEE in the germline V gene. The V gene lost 4 bases and the J gene lost 7 bases, with 12 bases spanning the gap. The CDR3 is made up of 12 amino acids. The variable domain in full, with the rest retrieved from reference TRBV5-8 and TRBJ2-7, is EAGVTQSPTHLIKTRGQQATLRCSPISGHTSVYWYQQALGLGLQFLLWYDEGEERNRGNFPPRFSGRQFPNYSSELNVNALELEDSALYLCASSPLGGEQYFGPGTRLTVT.